The rows below give T cell receptor beta chains drawn from one sample of a study of long-term antiretroviral therapy in people with HIV. Some clones are missing from TCRdb's copy, which holds only in-frame ones; the method was immunoSEQ multiplex PCR. Here the sample spans fewer than 20,000 clones, 76% being singletons. Source: unsorted PBMCs, taken 2.5 years before starting antiretroviral therapy. These receptors were obtained from a woman aged 50 to 60 with HIV. Both conserved end residues are part of each CDR3. D genes are given only for firm matches. Rows give clone size only sometimes, using once, few, many, or a class for an expanded clone.

>TRBJ2-2|NA|TRBV21-1|NA
TGTGCCAGCAGCAAAGTCACCAAACACACCGGGGAGCTGTTTTTT
CASSKVTKHTGELFF
>TRBJ2-1|NA|TRBV2|NA
TGTGCCAGCAGTGATCATTTAGGGACCCAGTTCTTC
CASSDHLGTQFF
>TRBJ2-3|NA|TRBV5-6|NA
TGTGCCAGCAGCCCCTTTTTTCTCCGTCGGGGCACTTGGGATACGCAGTATTTT
CASSPFFLRRGTWDTQYF
>TRBJ1-3|NA|TRBV7-9|few
TGTGCCAGCTCTCAAAACCGGGACGTCGGGAGCACCATATATTTT
CASSQNRDVGSTIYF
>TRBJ1-5|NA|TRBV10-2|NA
TGCGCCAGCAGTCTTAAGGGTGGGGGGGCAAGTCAGCCCCAGCATTTT
CASSLKGGGASQPQHF
>TRBJ2-7|NA|TRBV5-6|medium-sized
TGTGCCAGCAGCTTGCCGGGCCCGACTTCCTACGAGCAGTACTTC
CASSLPGPTSYEQYF
>TRBJ1-2|TRBD1|TRBV5-1|NA
TGCGCCAGCAGCTCGGGACAGGGCTATGGCTACACCTTC
CASSSGQGYGYTF
>TRBJ2-1|NA|TRBV4-1|NA
TGCGCCAGCAGCCAAGCATGGGACAATGAGCAGTTCTTC
CASSQAWDNEQFF
>TRBJ2-2|NA|TRBV6-5|NA
TGTGCCATTAGAGGTCTTGGTGCCGGGGAGCTGTTTTTT
CAIRGLGAGELFF
>TRBJ2-3|NA|TRBV6-1|few
TGTGCCAGCAGTGATTCGTGGGCCGCCCGCACAGATACGCAGTATTTT
CASSDSWAARTDTQYF
>TRBJ2-2|NA|TRBV19|NA
TGTGCCAGTAGTGAGGTCTCCTCCCCCGGGGAGCTGTTTTTT
CASSEVSSPGELFF
>TRBJ2-1|NA|TRBV2|NA
TGTGCCAGCATGGGGGAAAGGCCTACCCTGAGTCCGCAGAATGAGCAGTTCTTC
CASMGERPTLSPQNEQFF
>TRBJ1-2|NA|TRBV4-1|few
TGCGCCAGCAGCCAAGGTTTCGGACTAGCTTATGGCTACACCTTC
CASSQGFGLAYGYTF
>TRBJ2-1|TRBD1|TRBV19|NA
TGTGCCAGTAACAGGGGGGTCAGCTCCTACAATGAGCAGTTCTTC
CASNRGVSSYNEQFF
>TRBJ2-3|NA|TRBV10-2|NA
TGCGCCACCTCCGGGTCCTCGGGGATGGATACGCAGTATTTT
CATSGSSGMDTQYF
>TRBJ2-3|NA|TRBV7-9|few
TGTGCCAGCAGCTACAGCCCCTCAGATACGCAGTATTTT
CASSYSPSDTQYF
>TRBJ2-7|NA|TRBV7-9|few
TGTGCCAGCAGCTTAGCGGGAAGCGAGCAGTACTTC
CASSLAGSEQYF